The clone carrying this T cell receptor beta chain was observed at least ten times. Its matching antigen is unknown. The germline V gene encodes CDR1 SGDLS and CDR2 YYNGEE. Trimming took off 0 bases at V and 3 bases at J, with 13 bases between the two ends. The CDR3 runs to 16 residues. This specimen belongs to a study of response to subunit inactivated influenza vaccine. Broader study findings: Researchers suggested that each seasonal influenza vaccination recruits few new T cells.

TCRdb called the RT-PCR reads again in MiXCR, with one record for every CDR3 protein. The sample has about 580,000 distinct CDR3 sequences; 13% to 15% are singletons. The sample here was PBMCs from blood, taken 11 to 12 days after vaccination. The rearrangement uses TRBV9 and TRBJ2-1, with D possibly being TRBD2 (6 bases). The receptor comes from a man aged 50-60 years who received an inactivated influenza vaccine. The CDR3: CASSVGTGAGYNEQFF. The CDR3 nucleotides read TGTGCCAGCAGCGTAGGAACGGGAGCGGGCTACAATGAGCAGTTCTTC.